A single sample is the source of the 9 T cell receptor beta chains below, sequenced in a study of early T cells in non-severe SARS-CoV-2 infection. MiXCR, applied by TCRdb to the 5' RACE reads, yields one record per CDR3 protein. The table shows approximately 77,000 distinct CDR3 sequences, with about 12% occurring only once. Sequencing input: whole blood. The receptors stem from an adult who was a healthcare worker with PCR-confirmed SARS-CoV-2 infection or an uninfected control (not recorded which).

The table lists this clonotype with many counts. The CDR3 protein is CASSIGGIQEKLFF. The DNA of the CDR3 is TGTGCCAGCAGTATAGGGGGGATTCAGGAAAAACTGTTTTTT. J is TRBJ1-4 and V is TRBV28; D may be TRBD1 (6 bases). Germline V gene sequence: CDR1 MDHEN, CDR2 SYDVKM. V shed 5 bases and J shed 8 bases, with 15 bases lying between them. The CDR3 is 14 residues long.

This clonotype was picked up many times. This rearrangement joins TRBV30 to TRBJ2-3, with TRBD2 matching 9 bases. This CDR3 is 15 amino acids long. CDR1 is GTSNPN and CDR2 is SVGIG in the germline V gene (reference sequence). The V segment lost 2 bases and the J segment 2 bases; nucleotides outside the gene matches: 5. CDR3 coding DNA: TGTGCCTGGAGTTGGCTAGCGGGAACCACAGATACGCAGTATTTT. Translated: CAWSWLAGTTDTQYF.

A few counts support this clonotype. The chain links TRBV5-4 to TRBJ2-2; 12 bases match TRBD2. In germline, CDR1 is SGHNT, CDR2 YYREEE (reference sequence). V gave up 1 base and J gave up 6 bases; unmatched junction bases: 7. This CDR3 is built from 17 residues. CDR3 sequence (DNA): TGTGCCAGCAGCTTGCGGCGGACTAGCGGGACCGCCGGGGAGCTGTTTTTT. Translation: CASSLRRTSGTAGELFF.

V usage is TRBV28 and J usage is TRBJ2-7, with no clear D. This CDR3 has 12 amino acids. V shed 3 bases and J shed 10 bases, with 13 bases lying between them. Germline loops: CDR1 MDHEN, CDR2 SYDVKM. The CDR3 spells CASSFLLPAQYF. CDR3 sequence (DNA): TGTGCCAGCAGTTTCCTCCTCCCAGCCCAGTACTTC.

The rearrangement links TRBV3-1 to TRBJ2-3, with TRBD2 matching 9 bases. Germline assignment: CDR1 LGHDT and CDR2 YNNKEL (reference sequence). V shed 0 bases, J shed 6 bases, and the junction held 10 bases outside the gene matches. The CDR3 is 17 amino acids. DNA of the CDR3: TGTGCCAGCAGCCAAGATCTTCTAGCGGGACCATCGGATACGCAGTATTTT. This translates into CASSQDLLAGPSDTQYF.

The chain is built from TRBV7-3 and TRBJ2-1; TRBD2 agrees at 8 bases. CDR1 and CDR2 (germline): SGHTA, FQGTGA. The length of the CDR3 is 15 residues. The trim removed 1 base at V and 6 bases at J, leaving 5 bases unmatched. This chain's CDR3 is CASSLMGTSINEQFF. As DNA, the CDR3 is TGTGCCAGCAGCTTAATGGGGACTAGTATCAATGAGCAGTTCTTC.

The sample holds one count of this clonotype. One end of the junction is discordant with germline, which a read error may explain. The gene calls are TRBV5-1 and TRBJ2-1, with 7 bases aligning to TRBD2. The CDR3 covers 14 residues. CDR1 and CDR2 (germline): SGHRS, YFSETQ. The CDR3 DNA sequence: TGCGCCAGCAGCCCTAGCGGACTTTACAATGTGCAGTTCTTC. Its protein product is CASSPSGLYNVQFF.

V and J are TRBV29-1 and TRBJ1-2, with 10 bases identical to TRBD1. There are 15 residues in the CDR3. In germline, CDR1 is SQVTM, CDR2 ANQGSEA. J gave up 4 bases and V 7 bases, and 12 bases lay outside the gene matches. In nucleotides, the CDR3 is TGCAGCGCCTCCGGGACAGGGGTTACGAGCTATGGCTACACCTTC. Translation gives CSASGTGVTSYGYTF.

This clonotype was seen a few times. The chain employs TRBV5-4 and TRBJ2-3, with TRBD2 matching over 13 bases. The V and J ends lost 2 bases and 5 bases, in that order; junction bases with no gene match: 5. Germline V gene data show CDR1 as SGHNT and CDR2 as YYREEE (reference sequence). The CDR3 runs 16 residues. The CDR3, as DNA: TGTGCCAGCAGCTTCCGGACTAGCGGGAGTGGAGATACGCAGTATTTT. It translates to CASSFRTSGSGDTQYF.